This entry lists 5 T cell receptor beta chains sequenced from one sample in a study of T cells in Graves' hyperthyroidism and ophthalmopathy. Amplified regions were TCR beta CDR3 sequences from RNA transcripts. The TCR CDR3 first-round RT-PCR relied on the HTBI primer set. TCRdb reprocessed the multiplex PCR reads via MiXCR and lists one record per CDR3 protein. This sample has hundreds of thousands of distinct CDR3 sequences, with 20% to 25% found just once. Sequencing input: blood. The receptors come from a man aged 50-59 years with Graves' hyperthyroidism.

In its sample, this clonotype was seen many times. The chain couples TRBV2 to TRBJ1-5; D gene unclear. V dropped 7 bases and J dropped 5 bases, with 12 bases sitting between them. The length of the CDR3 is 13 residues. The germline gives CDR1 SNHLY, CDR2 FYNNEI. The CDR3 spells CASNRVGDQPQHF. CDR3 sequence (DNA): TGTGCCAGCAATAGGGTCGGGGATCAGCCCCAGCATTTT.

J is TRBJ1-2 and V is TRBV4-1; TRBD1 might be the D (6 bases). The CDR3 contains 15 residues. V gave up 0 bases and J gave up 5 bases, with 13 bases separating them. The germline V gene encodes CDR1 MGHRA and CDR2 YSYEKL. CDR3 amino acids: CASSQDGRGGYGYTF. In DNA, the CDR3 is TGCGCCAGCAGCCAAGATGGCAGGGGAGGGTATGGCTACACCTTC.

This clonotype was seen at least ten times. The chain combines TRBV7-6 with TRBJ2-7; TRBD2 agrees at 8 bases. Trimming cost V 5 bases and J 2 bases; bases outside gene matches: 5. This CDR3 has 14 residues. Germline-derived CDR1 and CDR2 are SGHVS and FNYEAQ. The CDR3 DNA reads TGTGCCAGCAGCCCCCGGGAGGGGCCCTACGAGCAGTACTTC. As protein: CASSPREGPYEQYF. Full variable domain (remainder filled in from reference TRBV7-6 and TRBJ2-7): GAGVSQSPRYKVTKRGQDVALRCDPISGHVSLYWYRQALGQGPEFLTYFNYEAQQDKSGLPNDRFSAERPEGSISTLTIQRTEQRDSAMYRCASSPREGPYEQYFGPGTRLTVT.

This clonotype turned up a few times. This CDR3 is CASSDPDGLAGPYEQYF. In DNA, the CDR3 is TGCGCCAGCAGTGATCCGGACGGACTAGCGGGACCCTACGAGCAGTACTTC. The chain carries TRBV10-1 and TRBJ2-7; 12 positions agree with TRBD2. V dropped 3 bases and J dropped 2; count of bases not matched to a gene: 8. Germline lookup yields CDR1 WNHNN and CDR2 SYGVQD (reference sequence). The CDR3 is made up of 17 amino acids.

In this sample, this clonotype turned up once. This chain links TRBV10-2 with TRBJ2-1; 9 nucleotides align to TRBD2. The CDR3 is 15 residues long. Per germline, CDR1 WSHSY and CDR2 SAAADI. Trimming at V came to 6 bases and at J to 3 bases, leaving 6 bases not matched to a gene. The chain's CDR3 is CASRNSGRGYNEQFF. The CDR3 DNA follows: TGCGCCAGCAGGAATAGCGGGAGAGGCTACAATGAGCAGTTCTTC.